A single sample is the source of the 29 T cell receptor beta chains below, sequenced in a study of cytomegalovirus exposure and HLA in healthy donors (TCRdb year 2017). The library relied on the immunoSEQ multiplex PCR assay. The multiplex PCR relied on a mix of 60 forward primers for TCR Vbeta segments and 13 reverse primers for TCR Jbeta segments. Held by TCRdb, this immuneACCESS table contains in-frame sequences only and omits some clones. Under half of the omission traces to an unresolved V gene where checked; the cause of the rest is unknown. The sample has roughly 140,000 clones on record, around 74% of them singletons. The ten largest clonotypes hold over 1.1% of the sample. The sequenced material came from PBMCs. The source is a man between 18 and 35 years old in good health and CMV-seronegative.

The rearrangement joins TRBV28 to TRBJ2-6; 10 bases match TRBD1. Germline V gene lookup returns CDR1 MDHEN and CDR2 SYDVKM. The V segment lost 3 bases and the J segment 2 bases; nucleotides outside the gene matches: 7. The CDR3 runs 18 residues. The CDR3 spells CASSLEGQGWTGANVLTF. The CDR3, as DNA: TGTGCCAGCAGTTTGGAGGGACAGGGGTGGACTGGGGCCAACGTCCTGACTTTC.

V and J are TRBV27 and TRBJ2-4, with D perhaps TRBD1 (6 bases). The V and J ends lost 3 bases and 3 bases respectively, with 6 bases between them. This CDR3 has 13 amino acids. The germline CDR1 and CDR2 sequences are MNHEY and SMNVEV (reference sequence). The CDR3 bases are TGTGCCAGCAGTTTCAGGGGCAAAAACATTCAGTACTTC. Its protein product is CASSFRGKNIQYF.

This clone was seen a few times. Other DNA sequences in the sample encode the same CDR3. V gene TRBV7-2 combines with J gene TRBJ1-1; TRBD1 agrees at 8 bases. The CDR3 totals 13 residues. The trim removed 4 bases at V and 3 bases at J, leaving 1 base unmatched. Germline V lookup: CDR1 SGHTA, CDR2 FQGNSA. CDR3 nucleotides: TGTGCCAGCAGCTCACAGGGGGACACTGAAGCTTTCTTT. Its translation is CASSSQGDTEAFF.

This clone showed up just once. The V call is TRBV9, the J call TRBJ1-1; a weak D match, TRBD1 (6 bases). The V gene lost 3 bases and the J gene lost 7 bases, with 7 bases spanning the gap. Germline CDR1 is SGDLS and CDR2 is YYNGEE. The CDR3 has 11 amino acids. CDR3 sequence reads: CASSGRGEAFF. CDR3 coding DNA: TGTGCCAGCAGCGGCAGGGGTGAAGCTTTCTTT.

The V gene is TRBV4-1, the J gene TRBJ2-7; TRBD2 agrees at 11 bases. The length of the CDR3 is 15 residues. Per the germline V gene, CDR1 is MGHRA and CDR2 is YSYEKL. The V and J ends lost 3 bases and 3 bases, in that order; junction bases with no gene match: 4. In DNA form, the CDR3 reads TGCGCCAGCAGCCATATACTAGCGGGAGACTACGAGCAGTACTTC. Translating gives CASSHILAGDYEQYF.

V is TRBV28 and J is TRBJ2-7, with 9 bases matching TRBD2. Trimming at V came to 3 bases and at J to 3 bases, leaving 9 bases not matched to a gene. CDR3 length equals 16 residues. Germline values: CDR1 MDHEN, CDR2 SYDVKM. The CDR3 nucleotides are TGTGCCAGCAGTTTCCCTTTGCGGGAGGGCGGCTACGAGCAGTACTTC. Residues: CASSFPLREGGYEQYF.

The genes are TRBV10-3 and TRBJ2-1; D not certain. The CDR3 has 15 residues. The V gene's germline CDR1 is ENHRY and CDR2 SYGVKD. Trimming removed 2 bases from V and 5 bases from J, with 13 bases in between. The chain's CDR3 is CAISEPGRINNEQFF. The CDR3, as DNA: TGTGCCATCAGTGAGCCGGGTAGGATAAACAATGAGCAGTTCTTC.

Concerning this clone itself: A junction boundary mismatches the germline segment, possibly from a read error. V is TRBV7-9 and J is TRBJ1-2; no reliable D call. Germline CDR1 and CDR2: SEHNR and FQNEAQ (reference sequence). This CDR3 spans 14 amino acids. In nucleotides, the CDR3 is TGTTCCAGCAGCCCTGTAGAGTCTAACTATGGCTACACCTTC. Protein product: CSSSPVESNYGYTF.

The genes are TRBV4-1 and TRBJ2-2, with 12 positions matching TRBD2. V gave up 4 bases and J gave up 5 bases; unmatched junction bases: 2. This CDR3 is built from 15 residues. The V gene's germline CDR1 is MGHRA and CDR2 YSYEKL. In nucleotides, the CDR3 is TGCGCCAGCAGCCGACTAGCGGGAGTTACCGGGGAGCTGTTTTTT. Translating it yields CASSRLAGVTGELFF.

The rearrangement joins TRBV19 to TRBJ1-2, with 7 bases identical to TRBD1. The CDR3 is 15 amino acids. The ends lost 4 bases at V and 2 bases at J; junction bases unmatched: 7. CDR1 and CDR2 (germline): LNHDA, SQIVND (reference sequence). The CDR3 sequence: CASSTSRGGNYGYTF. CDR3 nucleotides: TGTGCCAGTAGTACCTCGAGAGGGGGCAACTATGGCTACACCTTC.

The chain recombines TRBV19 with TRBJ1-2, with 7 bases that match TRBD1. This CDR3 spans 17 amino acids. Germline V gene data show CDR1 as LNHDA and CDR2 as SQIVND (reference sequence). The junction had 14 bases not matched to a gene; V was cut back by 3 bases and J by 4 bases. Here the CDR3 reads CASSIDRAPPSLYGYTF. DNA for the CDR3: TGTGCCAGTAGTATCGACAGGGCCCCGCCTTCCCTCTATGGCTACACCTTC.

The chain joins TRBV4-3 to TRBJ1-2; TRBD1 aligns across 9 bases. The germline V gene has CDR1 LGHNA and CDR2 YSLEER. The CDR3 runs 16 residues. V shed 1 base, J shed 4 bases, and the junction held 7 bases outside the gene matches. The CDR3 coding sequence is TGCGCCAGCAGCCAAGGGACAGGGGAGGGTGCCTATGGCTACACCTTC. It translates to CASSQGTGEGAYGYTF.

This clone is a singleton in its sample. The CDR3 DNA is TGTGCCAGCAGCTTAGCCCGTTCCTCCGACATTCAGTACTTC. It is translated as CASSLARSSDIQYF. This chain links TRBV7-2 with TRBJ2-4; D gene unclear. The length of the CDR3 is 14 residues. Germline values: CDR1 SGHTA, CDR2 FQGNSA. V lost 0 bases, J lost 8 bases, and 11 bases lay in between.

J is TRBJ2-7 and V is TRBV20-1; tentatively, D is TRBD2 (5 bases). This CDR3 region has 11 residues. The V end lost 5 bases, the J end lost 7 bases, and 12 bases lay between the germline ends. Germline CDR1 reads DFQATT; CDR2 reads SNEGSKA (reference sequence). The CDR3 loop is CSAAPAEEQYF. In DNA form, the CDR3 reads TGCAGTGCTGCCCCAGCGGAGGAGCAGTACTTC.

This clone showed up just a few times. Here the CDR3 DNA reads TGTGCCAGCGGGGCCCGGGCCTACGAGCAGTACTTC. Translation: CASGARAYEQYF. V usage is TRBV25-1 and J usage is TRBJ2-7, with D possibly matching TRBD1 (5 bases). V was clipped by 8 bases and J by 2 bases, with 10 bases between them. This CDR3 is built from 12 residues. Germline V gives CDR1 MGHDK, CDR2 SYGVNS.

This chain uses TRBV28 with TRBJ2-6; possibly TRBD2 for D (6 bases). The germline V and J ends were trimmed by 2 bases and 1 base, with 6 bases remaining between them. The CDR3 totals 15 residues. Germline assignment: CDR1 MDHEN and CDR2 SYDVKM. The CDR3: CASSLGGSGANVLTF. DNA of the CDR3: TGTGCCAGCAGTTTAGGGGGGTCTGGGGCCAACGTCCTGACTTTC.

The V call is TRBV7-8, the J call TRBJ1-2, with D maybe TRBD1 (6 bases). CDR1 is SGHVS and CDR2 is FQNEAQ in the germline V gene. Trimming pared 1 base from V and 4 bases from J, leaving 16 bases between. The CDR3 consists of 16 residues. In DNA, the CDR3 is TGTGCCAGCAGCTTAGACGTGGGGGCGTCGGGCTATGGCTACACCTTC. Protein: CASSLDVGASGYGYTF.

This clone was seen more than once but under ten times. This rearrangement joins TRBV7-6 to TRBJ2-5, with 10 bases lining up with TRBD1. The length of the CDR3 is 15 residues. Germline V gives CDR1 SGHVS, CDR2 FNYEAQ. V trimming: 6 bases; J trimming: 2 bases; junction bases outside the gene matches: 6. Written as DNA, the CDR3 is TGTGCCAGCAGGAAGGACAGGGGGAGACAAGAGACCCAGTACTTC. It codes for CASRKDRGRQETQYF.

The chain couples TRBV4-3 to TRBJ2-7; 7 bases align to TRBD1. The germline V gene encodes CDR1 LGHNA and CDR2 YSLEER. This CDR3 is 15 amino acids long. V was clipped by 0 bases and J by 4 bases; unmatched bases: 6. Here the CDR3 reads CASSQEWTGSYEQYF. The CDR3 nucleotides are TGCGCCAGCAGCCAAGAGTGGACAGGTTCTTACGAGCAGTACTTC.

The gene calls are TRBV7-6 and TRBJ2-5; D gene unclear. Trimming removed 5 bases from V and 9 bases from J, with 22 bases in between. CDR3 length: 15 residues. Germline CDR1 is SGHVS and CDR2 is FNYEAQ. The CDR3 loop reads CASSRPLSNAPAQYF. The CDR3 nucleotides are TGTGCCAGCAGCCGGCCACTATCGAACGCTCCGGCCCAGTACTTC. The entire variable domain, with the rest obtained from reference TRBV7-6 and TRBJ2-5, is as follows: GAGVSQSPRYKVTKRGQDVALRCDPISGHVSLYWYRQALGQGPEFLTYFNYEAQQDKSGLPNDRFSAERPEGSISTLTIQRTEQRDSAMYRCASSRPLSNAPAQYFGPGTRLLVL.

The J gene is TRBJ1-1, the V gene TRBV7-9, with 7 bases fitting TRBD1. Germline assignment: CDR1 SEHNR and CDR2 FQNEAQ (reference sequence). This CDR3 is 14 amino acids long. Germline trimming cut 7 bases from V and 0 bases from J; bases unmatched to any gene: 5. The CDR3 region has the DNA TGTGCCAGCAATCCCGGACAGGTGAACACTGAAGCTTTCTTT. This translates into CASNPGQVNTEAFF.

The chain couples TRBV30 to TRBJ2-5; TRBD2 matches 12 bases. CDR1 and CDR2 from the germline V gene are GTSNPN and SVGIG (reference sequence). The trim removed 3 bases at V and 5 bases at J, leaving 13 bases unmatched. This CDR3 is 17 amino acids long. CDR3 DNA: TGTGCCTGGAGGGATTCTAGCGGGAGGGCCCCCGGGGAGACCCAGTACTTC. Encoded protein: CAWRDSSGRAPGETQYF.

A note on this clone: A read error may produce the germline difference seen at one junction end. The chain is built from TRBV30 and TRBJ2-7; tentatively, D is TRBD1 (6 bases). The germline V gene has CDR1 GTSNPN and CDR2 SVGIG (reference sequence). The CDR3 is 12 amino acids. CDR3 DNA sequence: TGTGCCTGGAGTCCCGCCCAGGGGCACCAGGACTTC. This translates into CAWSPAQGHQDF.

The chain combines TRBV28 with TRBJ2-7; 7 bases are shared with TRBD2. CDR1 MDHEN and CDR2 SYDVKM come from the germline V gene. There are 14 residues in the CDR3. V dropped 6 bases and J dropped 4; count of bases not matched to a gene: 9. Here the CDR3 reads CASSPHLADYEQYF. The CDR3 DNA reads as TGTGCCAGCAGCCCCCATCTAGCGGATTACGAGCAGTACTTC.

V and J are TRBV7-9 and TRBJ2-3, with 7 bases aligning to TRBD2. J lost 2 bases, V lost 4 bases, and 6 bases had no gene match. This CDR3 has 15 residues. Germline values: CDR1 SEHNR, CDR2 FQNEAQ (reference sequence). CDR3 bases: TGTGCCAGCAGCTCCGGCGGGGGTATCACAGATACGCAGTATTTT. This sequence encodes CASSSGGGITDTQYF.

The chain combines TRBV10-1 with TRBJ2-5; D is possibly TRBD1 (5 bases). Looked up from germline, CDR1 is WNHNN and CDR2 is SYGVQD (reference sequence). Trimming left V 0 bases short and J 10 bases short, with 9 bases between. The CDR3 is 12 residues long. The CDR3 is CASSESSQGQYF. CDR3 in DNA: TGCGCCAGCAGTGAGTCGTCGCAGGGCCAGTACTTC.

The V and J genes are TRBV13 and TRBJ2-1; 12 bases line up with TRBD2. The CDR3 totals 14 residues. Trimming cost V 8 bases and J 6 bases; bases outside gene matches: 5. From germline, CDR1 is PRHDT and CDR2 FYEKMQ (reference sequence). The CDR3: CASLLAGGINEQFF. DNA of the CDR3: TGTGCCAGCCTCCTAGCGGGAGGGATCAATGAGCAGTTCTTC.

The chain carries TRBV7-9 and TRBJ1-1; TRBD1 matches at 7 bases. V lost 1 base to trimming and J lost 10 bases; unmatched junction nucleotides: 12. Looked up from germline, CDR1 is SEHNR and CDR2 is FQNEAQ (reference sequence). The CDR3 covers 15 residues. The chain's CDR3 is CASSLVDRDVVVAFF. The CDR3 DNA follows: TGTGCCAGCAGCTTAGTCGACAGGGATGTTGTTGTAGCTTTCTTT. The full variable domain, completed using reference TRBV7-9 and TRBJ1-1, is DTGVSQNPRHKITKRGQNVTFRCDPISEHNRLYWYRQTLGQGPEFLTYFQNEAQLEKSRLLSDRFSAERPKGSFSTLEIQRTEQGDSAMYLCASSLVDRDVVVAFFGQGTRLTVV.

The CDR3 here is CASSHPDSGNTIYF. CDR3 DNA sequence: TGTGCCAGCTCACACCCGGACAGCGGAAACACCATATATTTT. V usage is TRBV18 and J usage is TRBJ1-3; possible D gene TRBD1, 6 bases. The V end lost 4 bases, the J end lost 4 bases, and 11 bases lay between the germline ends. This CDR3 comprises 14 residues. Germline CDR1 is KGHSH and CDR2 is LQKENI.